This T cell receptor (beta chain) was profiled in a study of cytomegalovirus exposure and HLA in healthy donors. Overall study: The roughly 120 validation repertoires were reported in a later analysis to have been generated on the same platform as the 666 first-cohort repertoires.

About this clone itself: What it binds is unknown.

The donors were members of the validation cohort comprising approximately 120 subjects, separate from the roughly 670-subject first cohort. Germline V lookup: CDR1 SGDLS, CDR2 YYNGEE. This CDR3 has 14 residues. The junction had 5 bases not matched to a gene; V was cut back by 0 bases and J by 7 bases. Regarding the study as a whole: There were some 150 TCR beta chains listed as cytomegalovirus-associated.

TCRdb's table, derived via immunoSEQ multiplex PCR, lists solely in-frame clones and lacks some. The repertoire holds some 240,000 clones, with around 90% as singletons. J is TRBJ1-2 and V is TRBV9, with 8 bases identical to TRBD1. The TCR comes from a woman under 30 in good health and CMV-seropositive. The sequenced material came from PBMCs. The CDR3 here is CASSVVGQGRGYTF. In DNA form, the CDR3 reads TGTGCCAGCAGCGTAGTAGGACAGGGCCGTGGCTACACCTTC.